This is a list of T cell receptor beta chains from one sample in a study of human T cells and chemical hapten exposure. TCRdb analysed the RACE reads with MiXCR anew, one entry per CDR3 protein. The sample comprises approximately 400,000 distinct CDR3 sequences, approximately 5% of which are singletons, and approximately 2.4% rests with the top ten. This material consisted of whole blood, taken in connection with sensitization to the hapten diphenylcyclopropenone (DPC). All receptors come from a woman between 45 and 65 years old with alopecia areata. Some clones in this sample may be carry-over from other donors' samples. Both conserved end residues are part of each CDR3. Each record gives: clone size, CDR3 length, V gene, D gene, J gene, CDR3 DNA, CDR3 protein. D genes are given only for firm matches. Clone size, where shown, is once, few, many, or a class for clones that have expanded.

clone_size: many; cdr3_length: 13; v_call: TRBV4-1; d_call: -; j_call: TRBJ1-2; cdr3_nt: TGCGCCAGCAGCCAAGATGGCAACTATGGCTACACCTTC; cdr3_aa: CASSQDGNYGYTF
clone_size: -; cdr3_length: 16; v_call: TRBV3-1; d_call: -; j_call: TRBJ1-1; cdr3_nt: TGTGCCAGCAGCCGGGCAGGGAGAGGCATGAACACTGAAGCTTTCTTT; cdr3_aa: CASSRAGRGMNTEAFF
clone_size: few; cdr3_length: 15; v_call: TRBV11-2; d_call: TRBD1; j_call: TRBJ1-3; cdr3_nt: TGTGCCAGCAGCTTAGGCGGACAGGGAGGAAACACCATATATTTT; cdr3_aa: CASSLGGQGGNTIYF
clone_size: many; cdr3_length: 18; v_call: TRBV7-9; d_call: TRBD2; j_call: TRBJ2-1; cdr3_nt: TGTGCCAGCAGACCCCCGGGAGCTAGCGGGGGCCTTTACAATGAGCAGTTCTTC; cdr3_aa: CASRPPGASGGLYNEQFF
clone_size: many; cdr3_length: 16; v_call: TRBV2; d_call: -; j_call: TRBJ1-1; cdr3_nt: TGTGCCAGCAGTGAATACCCATGGGGGGCGAACACTGAAGCTTTCTTT; cdr3_aa: CASSEYPWGANTEAFF
clone_size: many; cdr3_length: 13; v_call: TRBV20-1; d_call: TRBD2; j_call: TRBJ2-1; cdr3_nt: TGCATAGTATCGGGACTAGCGGACAATGAGCAGTTCTTC; cdr3_aa: CIVSGLADNEQFF
clone_size: few; cdr3_length: 16; v_call: TRBV7-9; d_call: TRBD1; j_call: TRBJ2-3; cdr3_nt: TGTGCCAGCAGCCTGCGACAGGGGCCCGCCACAGATACGCAGTATTTT; cdr3_aa: CASSLRQGPATDTQYF
clone_size: -; cdr3_length: 12; v_call: TRBV29-1; d_call: TRBD1; j_call: TRBJ1-1; cdr3_nt: TGCAGCGCGTTACAGGGGCGGACTGAAGCTTTCTTT; cdr3_aa: CSALQGRTEAFF
clone_size: many; cdr3_length: 16; v_call: TRBV3-1; d_call: -; j_call: TRBJ1-5; cdr3_nt: TGTGCCAGCAGCCCAACAACACAGCAGGGTTCTAAGCCCCAGCATTTT; cdr3_aa: CASSPTTQQGSKPQHF
clone_size: -; cdr3_length: 13; v_call: TRBV28; d_call: -; j_call: TRBJ1-5; cdr3_nt: TGTGCCAGCAGTTTTTCGGTTGGACAGCCCCAGCATTTT; cdr3_aa: CASSFSVGQPQHF
clone_size: many; cdr3_length: 14; v_call: TRBV10-3; d_call: -; j_call: TRBJ2-7; cdr3_nt: TGTGCCATCAGGAGGGGGGCAGGGTCCTACGAGCAGTACTTC; cdr3_aa: CAIRRGAGSYEQYF
clone_size: -; cdr3_length: 13; v_call: TRBV30; d_call: -; j_call: TRBJ2-2; cdr3_nt: TGTGCCTGGACCGGGACATGGAGCGGGGAGCTGTTTTTT; cdr3_aa: CAWTGTWSGELFF
clone_size: many; cdr3_length: 12; v_call: TRBV3-1; d_call: -; j_call: TRBJ1-1; cdr3_nt: TGTGCCAGCAGCCAGGGGGGGTTTGAAGCTTTCTTT; cdr3_aa: CASSQGGFEAFF
clone_size: many; cdr3_length: 17; v_call: TRBV6-7; d_call: TRBD2; j_call: TRBJ2-2; cdr3_nt: TGTGCCAGCAGTTACGGACTAGCGGGATCGAACACCGGGGAGCTGTTTTTT; cdr3_aa: CASSYGLAGSNTGELFF
clone_size: few; cdr3_length: 12; v_call: TRBV5-6; d_call: -; j_call: TRBJ2-3; cdr3_nt: TGTGCCAGCAGCGGGGTCCCAGATACGCAGTATTTT; cdr3_aa: CASSGVPDTQYF
clone_size: -; cdr3_length: 15; v_call: TRBV10-3; d_call: -; j_call: TRBJ1-2; cdr3_nt: TGTGCCATCAGTGAAGGCCAGCCTGGAAACTATGGCTACACCTTC; cdr3_aa: CAISEGQPGNYGYTF
clone_size: many; cdr3_length: 15; v_call: TRBV2; d_call: TRBD1; j_call: TRBJ1-1; cdr3_nt: TGTGCCAGCAGTGGACAGGGTACCGGGGACACTGAAGCTTTCTTT; cdr3_aa: CASSGQGTGDTEAFF
clone_size: many; cdr3_length: 14; v_call: TRBV28; d_call: -; j_call: TRBJ2-3; cdr3_nt: TGTGCCAGCAGTCCCCCCAGGGGCTCAGATACGCAGTATTTT; cdr3_aa: CASSPPRGSDTQYF
clone_size: many; cdr3_length: 14; v_call: TRBV7-2; d_call: TRBD1; j_call: TRBJ2-4; cdr3_nt: TGTGCCAGCAGTCGCGACAGGGCAACAAACATTCAGTACTTC; cdr3_aa: CASSRDRATNIQYF
clone_size: few; cdr3_length: 14; v_call: TRBV5-1; d_call: -; j_call: TRBJ2-3; cdr3_nt: TGCGCCAGCAGCTTGTGGGGGCCCACAGATACGCAGTATTTT; cdr3_aa: CASSLWGPTDTQYF
clone_size: many; cdr3_length: 14; v_call: TRBV29-1; d_call: -; j_call: TRBJ1-1; cdr3_nt: TGCAGCGCCGAGCCGCCAAGCCGACGGAGTGAAGCTTTCTTT; cdr3_aa: CSAEPPSRRSEAFF
clone_size: many; cdr3_length: 14; v_call: TRBV5-1; d_call: -; j_call: TRBJ2-7; cdr3_nt: TGCGCCAGCAGCTTCGAAAGCGTACTCTACGAGCAGTACTTC; cdr3_aa: CASSFESVLYEQYF
clone_size: many; cdr3_length: 16; v_call: TRBV6-2/TRBV6-3; d_call: -; j_call: TRBJ1-2; cdr3_nt: TGTGCCAGCAGTTTAAGGACAGCTGAGGCGGGATATGGCTACACCTTC; cdr3_aa: CASSLRTAEAGYGYTF
clone_size: many; cdr3_length: 16; v_call: TRBV12-5; d_call: TRBD1; j_call: TRBJ2-3; cdr3_nt: TGTGCTAGTGGTTTGGGCGACAGGGGGAGCGCAGATACGCAGTATTTT; cdr3_aa: CASGLGDRGSADTQYF
clone_size: -; cdr3_length: 16; v_call: TRBV2; d_call: TRBD2; j_call: TRBJ2-1; cdr3_nt: TGTGCCAGCAGTAGGGGACTAGCGGGAACTTACAATGAGCAGTTCTTC; cdr3_aa: CASSRGLAGTYNEQFF
clone_size: many; cdr3_length: 13; v_call: TRBV5-1; d_call: -; j_call: TRBJ2-3; cdr3_nt: TGCGCCAGCAGCTCCCTCCTCACAGATACGCAGTATTTT; cdr3_aa: CASSSLLTDTQYF
clone_size: few; cdr3_length: 14; v_call: TRBV10-3; d_call: -; j_call: TRBJ2-2; cdr3_nt: TGTGCCATCAGTGAGTCCGAGGGAACCGGGGAGCTGTTTTTT; cdr3_aa: CAISESEGTGELFF
clone_size: many; cdr3_length: 14; v_call: TRBV4-2; d_call: -; j_call: TRBJ2-7; cdr3_nt: TGTGCCAGCAGCCCCGGTCACAGAACCTACGAGCAGTACTTC; cdr3_aa: CASSPGHRTYEQYF
clone_size: -; cdr3_length: 15; v_call: TRBV7-8; d_call: -; j_call: TRBJ1-1; cdr3_nt: TGTGCCAGCAGCTTATCTTCTCAGACGAACACTGAAGCTTTCTTT; cdr3_aa: CASSLSSQTNTEAFF
clone_size: -; cdr3_length: 14; v_call: TRBV18; d_call: -; j_call: TRBJ2-3; cdr3_nt: TGTGCCAGCTCACCACCGGGGGACACAGATACGCAGTATTTT; cdr3_aa: CASSPPGDTDTQYF
clone_size: -; cdr3_length: 12; v_call: TRBV12-3/TRBV12-4; d_call: -; j_call: TRBJ1-5; cdr3_nt: TGTGCCAGCCAATCCCCTAATCAGCCCCAGCATTTT; cdr3_aa: CASQSPNQPQHF
clone_size: many; cdr3_length: 14; v_call: TRBV12-3/TRBV12-4; d_call: -; j_call: TRBJ2-2; cdr3_nt: TGTGCCAGCAGTCTCCAAGCGAACACCGGGGAGCTGTTTTTT; cdr3_aa: CASSLQANTGELFF
clone_size: -; cdr3_length: 13; v_call: TRBV29-1; d_call: -; j_call: TRBJ2-7; cdr3_nt: TGCAGCGTTGAAGACGCCTACAGCTACGAGCAGTACTTC; cdr3_aa: CSVEDAYSYEQYF